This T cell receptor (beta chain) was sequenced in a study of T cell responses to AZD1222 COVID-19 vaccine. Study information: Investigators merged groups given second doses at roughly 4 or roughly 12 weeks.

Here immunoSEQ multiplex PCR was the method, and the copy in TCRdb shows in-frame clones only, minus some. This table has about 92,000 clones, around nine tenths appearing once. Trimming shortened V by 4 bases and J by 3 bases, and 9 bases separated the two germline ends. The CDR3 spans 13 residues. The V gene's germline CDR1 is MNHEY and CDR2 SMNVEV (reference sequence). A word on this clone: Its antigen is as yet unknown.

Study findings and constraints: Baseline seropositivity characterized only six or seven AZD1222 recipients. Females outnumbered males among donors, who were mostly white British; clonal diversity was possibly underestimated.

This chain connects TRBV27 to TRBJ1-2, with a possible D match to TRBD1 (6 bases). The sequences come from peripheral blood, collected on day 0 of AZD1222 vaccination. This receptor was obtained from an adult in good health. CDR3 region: CASSSNRDYGYTF. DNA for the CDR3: TGTGCCAGCAGTTCAAACAGGGACTATGGCTACACCTTC.